This paragraph reports one T cell receptor (beta chain). The protocol was immunoSEQ multiplex PCR, while the TCRdb copy is restricted to in-frame clones and leaves out a portion. The sample carries about 73,000 clones, 88% recorded once. The data belong to a study of OX40 agonist ivuxolimab in advanced cancers. V gave up 4 bases and J gave up 0 bases, with 11 bases separating them. Germline CDR1 SGHRS, CDR2 YFSETQ. CDR3 size: 15 residues. This receptor was obtained from an adult with an advanced solid tumor such as melanoma, head and neck, liver or kidney cancer. The chain is built from TRBV5-1 and TRBJ1-3, with D perhaps TRBD1 (6 bases). Sequences were derived from CD4+ or CD8+ T cells sorted from blood, sampled in a trial of the OX40 agonist ivuxolimab. The CDR3 spells CASSQDSHSGNTIYF. The CDR3, as DNA: TGCGCCAGCAGCCAGGACAGCCACTCTGGAAACACCATATATTTT. Looking up the rest from reference TRBV5-1 and TRBJ1-3 gives the full variable domain: KAGVTQTPRYLIKTRGQQVTLSCSPISGHRSVSWYQQTPGQGLQFLFEYFSETQRNKGNFPGRFSGRQFSNSRSEMNVSTLELGDSALYLCASSQDSHSGNTIYFGEGSWLTVV.